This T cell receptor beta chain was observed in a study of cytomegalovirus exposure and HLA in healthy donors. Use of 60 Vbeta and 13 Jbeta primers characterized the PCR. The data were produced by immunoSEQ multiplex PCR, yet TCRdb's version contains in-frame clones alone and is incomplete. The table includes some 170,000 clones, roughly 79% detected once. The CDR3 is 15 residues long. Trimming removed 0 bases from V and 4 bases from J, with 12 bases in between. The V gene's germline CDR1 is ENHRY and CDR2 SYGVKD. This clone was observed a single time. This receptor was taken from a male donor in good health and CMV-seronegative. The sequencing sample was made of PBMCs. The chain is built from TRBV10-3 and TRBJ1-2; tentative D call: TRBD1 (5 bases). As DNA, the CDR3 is TGTGCCATCAGTGAGTCTATCAGGGAGGCCTATGGCTACACCTTC. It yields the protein CAISESIREAYGYTF.